The TCR beta chain described here comes from a study of blood T cell repertoires in COVID-19. As for the study in general: T cells, B-cell-depleted T cells, or PBMCs supplied cDNA or gDNA.

Original processing notes: Estimated nucleated cell counts came from reference gene primer amplification. Assay: immunoSEQ multiplex PCR; the TCRdb copy retains only in-frame clones and omits some. V and J calls plus clone size are reproduced from that table; the DNA served to infer D and trimming. The sample gives about 250,000 clones, roughly four fifths of which show up once; approximately 4.5% is in the top ten. The clonotype comes from an older woman with acute or convalescent COVID-19. The sample comprised peripheral blood.

The CDR3 sequence is CAISERQGAFGQPQHF. The CDR3 bases are TGTGCCATCAGTGAAAGACAGGGGGCTTTCGGTCAGCCCCAGCATTTT. This chain links TRBV10-3 with TRBJ1-5; 10 positions agree with TRBD1. The ends lost 3 bases at V and 6 bases at J; junction bases unmatched: 8. Germline loops: CDR1 ENHRY, CDR2 SYGVKD. The CDR3 length is 16 residues.